Below, 23 T cell receptor beta chains from the same sample are listed, as sequenced in a study of human T cells and chemical hapten exposure. As to time point: pre-sensitization, week 0. Treatment here: therapeutic diphenylcyclopropenone sensitization with weekly scalp DPC. TCRdb re-derived calls from the RACE reads in MiXCR, one entry per CDR3 protein. Altogether approximately 90,000 distinct CDR3 sequences are present, 8.5% being singletons, with the ten largest covering just over 2.5%. Sequencing used whole blood, obtained in connection with sensitization to the hapten diphenylcyclopropenone (DPC). The receptors come from a man aged 35-49 years with alopecia areata. Some clones in this sample may be carry-over from other donors' samples.

This clonotype was detected only a few times. The rearrangement joins TRBV12-3 or TRBV12-4 to TRBJ1-5; 8 bases match TRBD1. CDR3 length: 14 amino acids. V lost 5 bases to trimming and J lost 5 bases; unmatched junction nucleotides: 5. In nucleotides, the CDR3 is TGTGCCAGCAGTCAGGGGGCCAAGGATCAGCCCCAGCATTTT. Protein sequence: CASSQGAKDQPQHF.

This clonotype was detected many times. The chain has TRBV11-2 and TRBJ1-1; no firm D call. This CDR3 is built from 13 residues. Germline values: CDR1 SGHAT, CDR2 FQNNGV. The V end was cut by 8 bases, the J end by 1 base, with 11 bases between. CDR3 loop: CASCRGQNTEAFF. CDR3 nucleotides: TGTGCCAGCTGCCGGGGTCAGAACACTGAAGCTTTCTTT.

This clonotype was counted at least ten times. The chain couples TRBV3-1 to TRBJ2-2, with 9 positions matching TRBD2. Germline CDR1 reads LGHDT; CDR2 reads YNNKEL (reference sequence). Trimming cost V 1 base and J 6 bases; bases outside gene matches: 0. The CDR3 totals 14 residues. The chain's CDR3 is CASSQVAGAGELFF. CDR3 nucleotides: TGTGCCAGCAGCCAAGTAGCGGGAGCCGGGGAGCTGTTTTTT. Complete variable domain (other parts from reference TRBV3-1 and TRBJ2-2): DTAVSQTPKYLVTQMGNDKSIKCEQNLGHDTMYWYKQDSKKFLKIMFSYNNKELIINETVPNRFSPKSPDKAHLNLHINSLELGDSAVYFCASSQVAGAGELFFGEGSRLTVL.

This clonotype was counted many times. CDR3 protein: CASSPTSYEQYF. CDR3 in DNA: TGTGCCAGCAGCCCAACCTCGTACGAGCAGTACTTC. This chain links TRBV14 with TRBJ2-7; D gene uncertain. The CDR3 length is 12 residues. The germline V and J ends were trimmed by 4 bases and 4 bases, with 8 bases remaining between them. Germline V CDR1 and CDR2: SGHDN, FVKESK.

V is TRBV24-1 and J is TRBJ2-5, with D possibly TRBD1 on 5 matching bases. In germline, CDR1 is KGHDR, CDR2 SFDVKD. This CDR3 is 14 amino acids long. The ends were cut back, 8 bases at V and 2 bases at J, with 14 bases in the middle. CDR3 sequence reads: CATTSSDIQETQYF. The CDR3 DNA follows: TGTGCCACCACTTCCTCGGACATTCAAGAGACCCAGTACTTC.

With respect to this clonotype: One end of the junction varies from germline; a read error may be responsible. The chain employs TRBV10-3 and TRBJ2-7; D call uncertain. The CDR3 is 11 residues long. In germline, CDR1 is ENHRY, CDR2 SYGVKD. Here the CDR3 DNA reads TGTGCCATCAGTGAGTCGTCCCACTGGAGCTTC. Translated: CAISESSHWSF.

In its sample, this clonotype was seen many times. The chain employs TRBV19 and TRBJ2-1; no firm D call. Germline V CDR1 and CDR2: LNHDA, SQIVND (reference sequence). V was pared by 4 bases and J by 12 bases, with 16 bases between. This CDR3 region has 13 residues. DNA for the CDR3: TGTGCCAGTAGTACCCGGACGGAGCCTTCGCAGTTCTTC. Residues: CASSTRTEPSQFF.

In this sample, this clonotype turned up a few times. V is TRBV7-9 and J is TRBJ2-3; D gene ambiguous. The CDR3 totals 15 residues. Trimming took 6 bases from V and 0 from J, leaving 13 bases between them. CDR1 and CDR2 from the germline V gene are SEHNR and FQNEAQ (reference sequence). The CDR3 here is CASSRGGHSTDTQYF. CDR3 DNA sequence: TGTGCCAGCAGTCGCGGCGGCCACAGCACAGATACGCAGTATTTT.

The sample holds a few counts of this clonotype. The rearrangement joins TRBV5-1 to TRBJ2-1; D unresolved. The CDR3 sequence is 11 residues long. Germline CDR1 SGHRS, CDR2 YFSETQ. Deletions cut 7 bases from V and 7 bases from J, with 9 bases between. This CDR3 is CASVWWNEQFF. The CDR3 DNA sequence: TGCGCCAGCGTGTGGTGGAATGAGCAGTTCTTC.

CDR3 sequence: CASSLEAETCYEQYV. The DNA of the CDR3 is TGCGCCAGCAGCTTGGAAGCAGAGACGTGCTACGAGCAGTACGTC. The chain is built from TRBV5-1 and TRBJ2-7; no clear D gene. V was trimmed by 0 bases and J by 3 bases, leaving 13 bases between them. The germline gives CDR1 SGHRS, CDR2 YFSETQ. The CDR3 spans 15 residues.

This clonotype was picked up many times. DNA for the CDR3: TGTGCCAGCAGCCCCCCACAGAGTAACTATGGCTACACCTTC. Translation: CASSPPQSNYGYTF. This chain joins TRBV4-2 and TRBJ1-2; D ambiguous. V lost 4 bases to trimming and J lost 1 base, with 10 bases between them. The CDR3 is made up of 14 amino acids. Germline V gene lookup returns CDR1 LGHNA and CDR2 YNFKEQ.

The sample holds a few counts of this clonotype. The V and J genes are TRBV29-1 and TRBJ2-3; TRBD2 is a possible D gene (6 bases). V was pared by 4 bases and J by 3 bases, with 20 bases between. The germline gives CDR1 SQVTM, CDR2 ANQGSEA. The CDR3 has 16 amino acids. The CDR3 loop reads CSVGLPKTRSTDTQYF. CDR3 nucleotide sequence: TGCAGCGTTGGGCTCCCTAAGACTAGATCGACAGATACGCAGTATTTT.

This chain connects TRBV10-3 to TRBJ2-1, with D tentatively TRBD2 (6 bases). V lost 6 bases and J 0 bases, leaving 12 bases between the germline ends. The length of the CDR3 is 15 residues. Germline V gives CDR1 ENHRY, CDR2 SYGVKD. The CDR3 reads CAIRVADSSYNEQFF. DNA for the CDR3: TGTGCCATCAGGGTAGCGGATAGCTCCTACAATGAGCAGTTCTTC.

A few counts support this clonotype. This chain uses TRBV25-1 with TRBJ1-1, with D possibly being TRBD1 (5 bases). CDR3 length equals 13 residues. CDR1 MGHDK and CDR2 SYGVNS come from the germline V gene. With 2 bases removed from V and 5 bases from J, the gap between germline ends came to 9 bases. The CDR3 is CASSEGAVTEAFF. CDR3 DNA sequence: TGTGCCAGCAGTGAAGGGGCGGTTACTGAAGCTTTCTTT.

This clonotype was recorded many times. V and J are TRBV20-1 and TRBJ2-7, with 11 bases that match TRBD2. Germline CDR1 and CDR2: DFQATT and SNEGSKA (reference sequence). There are 15 residues in the CDR3. J was trimmed by 1 base and V by 0 bases; bases with no gene match: 2. The DNA for the CDR3 is TGCAGTGCTAGAGAAAGACTAGCGGGATCCTACGAGCAGTACTTC. Amino acid sequence: CSARERLAGSYEQYF.

This clonotype occurred many times. The rearrangement joins TRBV20-1 to TRBJ1-3, with unresolved D. With 6 bases removed from V and 0 bases from J, the gap between germline ends came to 12 bases. The CDR3 loop spans 14 amino acids. Per the germline V gene, CDR1 is DFQATT and CDR2 is SNEGSKA (reference sequence). CDR3 residues: CSARRESSGNTIYF. The CDR3 DNA follows: TGCAGTGCCCGAAGGGAATCCTCTGGAAACACCATATATTTT.

This clonotype was seen ten or more times. This chain uses TRBV30 with TRBJ2-3, with D perhaps TRBD2 (6 bases). V lost 3 bases and J lost 4, with 14 bases in between. Germline V CDR1 and CDR2: GTSNPN, SVGIG (reference sequence). CDR3 length: 14 residues. The CDR3 region is CAWRLDGGPDTQYF. The CDR3 DNA reads TGTGCCTGGAGACTAGACGGGGGTCCAGATACGCAGTATTTT.

This clonotype was seen more than once but under ten times. This sequence joins TRBV18 and TRBJ2-7; TRBD1 matches at 7 bases. The germline V gene has CDR1 KGHSH and CDR2 LQKENI. Trimming removed 5 bases from V and 3 bases from J; junction bases left unmatched: 4. CDR3 length equals 13 residues. CDR3 sequence (DNA): TGTGCCAGCTCAAAGGGGACAGACTACGAGCAGTACGTC. It specifies CASSKGTDYEQYV.

Only a few counts were recorded for this clonotype. The rearrangement links TRBV25-1 to TRBJ2-1; the match to TRBD1 covers 9 bases. Trimming removed 4 bases from V and 8 bases from J; junction bases left unmatched: 15. The germline CDR1 and CDR2 sequences are MGHDK and SYGVNS. There are 17 residues in the CDR3. CDR3 amino acids: CASSGAYSGTGKDEQFF. In nucleotides, the CDR3 is TGTGCCAGCAGTGGTGCATATTCCGGGACAGGGAAGGATGAGCAGTTCTTC. The full variable domain, rest sourced from reference TRBV25-1 and TRBJ2-1, is EADIYQTPRYLVIGTGKKITLECSQTMGHDKMYWYQQDPGMELHLIHYSYGVNSTEKGDLSSESTVSRIRTEHFPLTLESARPSHTSQYLCASSGAYSGTGKDEQFFGPGTRLTVL.

This clonotype was counted many times. CDR3 DNA sequence: TGTGCCAGCAGCGTAGTAGCAAGCACAGATACGCAGTATTTT. This translates into CASSVVASTDTQYF. The chain joins TRBV9 to TRBJ2-3; D not resolved. Germline assignment: CDR1 SGDLS and CDR2 YYNGEE. Trimming stripped 0 bases from V and 0 bases from J, with 5 bases between. This CDR3 region has 14 residues.

This clonotype was seen ten or more times. The genes are TRBV9 and TRBJ2-3; maybe TRBD2 (5 bases). CDR3 size: 15 residues. The germline CDR1 and CDR2 sequences are SGDLS and YYNGEE. Trimming cost V 4 bases and J 3 bases, with 15 bases left between them. CDR3 nucleotides: TGTGCCAGCAGCCCCACCCTAGCCGGTACAGATACGCAGTATTTT. This translates into CASSPTLAGTDTQYF.

This clonotype was observed a handful of times. The J gene is TRBJ2-5, the V gene TRBV28, with TRBD2 matching 13 bases. The CDR3 has 19 residues. Germline values: CDR1 MDHEN, CDR2 SYDVKM. V gave up 5 bases and J gave up 3 bases; unmatched junction bases: 15. This CDR3 is CASSPQEGGTSGIKETQYF. Written as DNA, the CDR3 is TGTGCCAGCAGTCCGCAAGAGGGTGGGACTAGCGGGATAAAAGAGACCCAGTACTTC.

This clonotype appeared a few times. The J gene is TRBJ1-1, the V gene TRBV28; D unclear. The V gene's germline CDR1 is MDHEN and CDR2 SYDVKM. V was clipped by 3 bases and J by 5 bases, with 13 bases between them. The CDR3 has 14 residues. CDR3 in DNA: TGTGCCAGCAGTTTGCCTTTGGGCCCAACTGAAGCTTTCTTT. It yields the protein CASSLPLGPTEAFF.